A selection of T cell receptor beta chains follows, all from one sample in a study of blood T cell repertoires in COVID-19. The table came from immunoSEQ multiplex PCR; TCRdb's copy has only in-frame clones and leaves some out. The sample lists under 400,000 clones; about 90% were seen once. The material sequenced was peripheral blood. These TCRs come from a young man with active or convalescent COVID-19. Each CDR3 is given with its conserved first and last residue. The order of the fields is CDR3 DNA, CDR3 protein, J gene, clone size, D gene, V gene. D genes are given only for firm matches. Clone sizes are given selectively: once, few, many, or a class where the clone is expanded.

TGTGCCAGCAGCCAAGGCGGACTAGCGACAAACAATGAGCAGTTCTTC CASSQGGLATNNEQFF TRBJ2-1 - TRBD2 TRBV4-2
TGTGCCAGCAGCCGGACAGGGGCTAACTATGGCTACACCTTC CASSRTGANYGYTF TRBJ1-2 - TRBD1 TRBV5-4
TGCGCCAGCAGCCCGAGTTCTAGGGGAAGGACGATGAGCAATCAGCCCCAGCATTTT CASSPSSRGRTMSNQPQHF TRBJ1-5 - - TRBV4-3
TGTGCCAGCAGTTTGGGGGCAGGGGGAGCCTATGGCTACACCTTC CASSLGAGGAYGYTF TRBJ1-2 - TRBD1 TRBV27
TGCGCCAGCAGCCAAGAGGGGCCGGTAGATACGCAGTATTTT CASSQEGPVDTQYF TRBJ2-3 - - TRBV4-3
TGTGCCAGCAGTTACTCAGGGGGGGGTGTTCGCAATGAGCAGTTCTTC CASSYSGGGVRNEQFF TRBJ2-1 once - TRBV6-5
TGTGCCAGCAGAAGCAGGGGGCGTCGGGAGCAGTACTTC CASRSRGRREQYF TRBJ2-7 - TRBD1 TRBV28
TGTGCCTGGAGTGTCGGGAATCAGCCCCAGCATTTT CAWSVGNQPQHF TRBJ1-5 - - TRBV30
TGTGCCAGCAGCTTCGGGACAGATAATTCACCCCTCCACTTT CASSFGTDNSPLHF TRBJ1-6 - TRBD1 TRBV7-3
TGTGCCAGCAGGTGGCAGGGGCAGAACAATGAGCAGTTCTTC CASRWQGQNNEQFF TRBJ2-1 - - TRBV28
TGTGCCAGCAGTCGTCTAGGGGTCGAGACCCAGTACTTC CASSRLGVETQYF TRBJ2-5 - - TRBV7-2
TGTGCCAGCAGACTCGGGGAGACAGGGTTCGATGGCTACACCTTC CASRLGETGFDGYTF TRBJ1-2 - TRBD1 TRBV7-9
TGTGCCACCAGTGATTCGGGACGGGAGTATGAGCAGTTCTTC CATSDSGREYEQFF TRBJ2-1 - - TRBV24-1
TGTGCCATCAGTCACAGGGACAGGGACATCGGTGGCACGCAGTATTTT CAISHRDRDIGGTQYF TRBJ2-3 - TRBD1 TRBV10-3
TGCGCCAGCAGCCAAGATCTTCTAGCGGGGACTGGCAATCAGCCCCAGCATTTT CASSQDLLAGTGNQPQHF TRBJ1-5 - - TRBV4-1
TGTGCCAGCAGCGAAACCCCTAGCGGAGATAGCACAGATACGCAGTATTTT CASSETPSGDSTDTQYF TRBJ2-3 - TRBD2 TRBV7-9
TGTGCCATCAGCATAGGGACAGATGAGCAGTTCTTC CAISIGTDEQFF TRBJ2-1 - TRBD1 TRBV10-3
TGTGCCAGTAGTCCCCTCGGGGGGCAAAGACTGGTAGAGCAGTTCTTC CASSPLGGQRLVEQFF TRBJ2-1 - - TRBV19
TGTGCCAGCAGCCCGGTGGGGAGCTCTGGAAACACCATATATTTT CASSPVGSSGNTIYF TRBJ1-3 once - TRBV5-6
TGTGCCACCAGCAGATCCCTCTCGACAGTGATGAACACTGAAGCTTTCTTT CATSRSLSTVMNTEAFF TRBJ1-1 - - TRBV15
TGCCAAGGGGAAAGCAATCAGCCCCAGCATTTT CQGESNQPQHF TRBJ1-5 - - TRBV29-1
TGTGCCAGCTCACCATTTATCGACACTGAAGCTTTCTTT CASSPFIDTEAFF TRBJ1-1 - - TRBV18
TGTGCCAGCAGCTTGGCCTTGAATGAAAAACTGTTTTTT CASSLALNEKLFF TRBJ1-4 - - TRBV5-5
TGCGCCAGCAGCTTGGGACAGGGGGATGGCTACACCTTC CASSLGQGDGYTF TRBJ1-2 - TRBD1 TRBV5-1
TGTGCCAGTAGTCCACAGGGGACCATCTCCTACGAGCAGTACTTC CASSPQGTISYEQYF TRBJ2-7 - TRBD1 TRBV19
TGCGCCAGCAGCTTAAGGCCCAGGGGACTAGCGGTTAAAGAGACCCAGTACTTC CASSLRPRGLAVKETQYF TRBJ2-5 - TRBD2 TRBV5-1
TGCGCCAGCAGTGAGTCGGGCAGGGCCACCTATGGCTACACCTTC CASSESGRATYGYTF TRBJ1-2 - - TRBV10-1
TGTGCCAGTAGTATGACAGGGACTTCACCCCTCCACTTT CASSMTGTSPLHF TRBJ1-6 - TRBD1 TRBV19
TGTGCCAGCAGCTTTGGACTAGGCGGAGGGGGGACCCAGTACTTC CASSFGLGGGGTQYF TRBJ2-5 once - TRBV7-2
TGTGCCAGCAGCCAAGAGCTGAGCACCGGGGAGCTGTTTTTT CASSQELSTGELFF TRBJ2-2 - - TRBV14
TGTGCCAGCACCCATGGGACTAGCCCCTACGAGCAGTACTTC CASTHGTSPYEQYF TRBJ2-7 once TRBD2 TRBV7-8
TGTGCCAGCAGCGCGAGACTAGATACGCAGTATTTT CASSARLDTQYF TRBJ2-3 once - TRBV7-3
TGCAGCGTTGAAGGGGGGGACAAGGGACAGCTTAATGGCTACACCTTC CSVEGGDKGQLNGYTF TRBJ1-2 - TRBD1 TRBV29-1
TGTGCCAGCAGCCCCCCGGGGGTGTCCTACGAGCAGTACTTC CASSPPGVSYEQYF TRBJ2-7 - - TRBV7-3
TGTGCCAGCAGCCCAACAGGGGGCCGGGGCACTGAAGCTTTCTTT CASSPTGGRGTEAFF TRBJ1-1 - TRBD1 TRBV7-3
TGTGCCAGCAGTTACTCCCCTAGCGGGAGTTTCTACGAGCAGTACTTC CASSYSPSGSFYEQYF TRBJ2-7 - TRBD2 TRBV6-2/TRBV6-3
TGTGCCAGCACCCCCAGCAGGGGTGGCAACTATGGCTACACCTTC CASTPSRGGNYGYTF TRBJ1-2 once - TRBV25-1
TGTGCCAGCAGCTCCTCGGGACAGAGTAATGAAAAACTGTTTTTT CASSSSGQSNEKLFF TRBJ1-4 - TRBD1 TRBV28
TGTGCCAGCAGTTTACAGGGGGCCCTAGGCGCTGAAGCTTTCTTT CASSLQGALGAEAFF TRBJ1-1 - TRBD1 TRBV6-5
TGTGCCAGCAGTTGGGGGCGACAGTACGAGCAGTACTTC CASSWGRQYEQYF TRBJ2-7 - - TRBV27
TGTGCCAGCAGCCCTGGACAGGGGGTAAACTATGGCTACACCTTC CASSPGQGVNYGYTF TRBJ1-2 - TRBD1 TRBV7-8
TGTGCCACCAGCAGGGCTAGTAACAATGAGCAGTTCTTC CATSRASNNEQFF TRBJ2-1 - - TRBV15